These 31 T cell receptor beta chains share one sample of origin, sequenced in a study of T cell responses to AZD1222 COVID-19 vaccine. Profiling relied on immunoSEQ multiplex PCR, and the TCRdb table lists in-frame clones only, not all of them. The sample lists 100,000 to 150,000 clones; about 90% were seen once. This specimen was peripheral blood, taken on day 0 of AZD1222 vaccination. Receptors originate from an adult in good health.

The chain links TRBV28 to TRBJ2-1; 9 positions agree with TRBD2. The CDR3 has 17 residues. The V segment lost 6 bases and the J segment 9 bases; nucleotides outside the gene matches: 18. Germline CDR1 is MDHEN and CDR2 is SYDVKM. The CDR3, as DNA: TGTGCCAGCAGGCAAAGAGGGACTAGCAGTCAAAGGGGTGAGCAGTTCTTC. Protein product: CASRQRGTSSQRGEQFF.

V usage is TRBV5-5 and J usage is TRBJ2-7; D call uncertain. CDR1 and CDR2 from the germline V gene are SGHKS and YYEKEE (reference sequence). Trimming shortened V by 0 bases and J by 2 bases, and 9 bases separated the two germline ends. The CDR3 sequence is 14 residues long. The chain's CDR3 is CASSLAGGTYEQYF. The CDR3 nucleotides read TGTGCCAGCAGCTTGGCCGGCGGAACCTACGAGCAGTACTTC.

The V call is TRBV27, the J call TRBJ2-1, with 9 bases matching TRBD2. From germline, CDR1 is MNHEY and CDR2 SMNVEV (reference sequence). The J segment lost 6 bases and the V segment lost 3 bases, leaving 6 bases of the junction unmatched. CDR3 size: 15 residues. CDR3: CASSFGGGAGNEQFF. The CDR3 DNA is TGTGCCAGCAGTTTCGGCGGGGGGGCGGGCAATGAGCAGTTCTTC.

The rearrangement uses TRBV24-1 and TRBJ1-4, with D perhaps TRBD1 (5 bases). V lost 12 bases and J 7 bases, leaving 17 bases between the germline ends. This CDR3 is built from 13 residues. Per the germline V gene, CDR1 is KGHDR and CDR2 is SFDVKD. The CDR3: CAHPPEGVEKLFF. In nucleotides, the CDR3 is TGTGCCCACCCCCCCGAAGGGGTTGAAAAACTGTTTTTT.

The chain combines TRBV28 with TRBJ2-6, with D unresolved. Looked up from germline, CDR1 is MDHEN and CDR2 is SYDVKM. The CDR3 has 14 amino acids. V gave up 5 bases and J gave up 1 base, with 6 bases separating them. The CDR3 protein is CASSPPSGANVLTF. The CDR3 DNA is TGTGCCAGCAGTCCCCCGTCTGGGGCCAACGTCCTGACTTTC. The full variable domain, its missing parts supplied by reference TRBV28 and TRBJ2-6, is DVKVTQSSRYLVKRTGEKVFLECVQDMDHENMFWYRQDPGLGLRLIYFSYDVKMKEKGDIPEGYSVSREKKERFSLILESASTNQTSMYLCASSPPSGANVLTFGAGSRLTVL.

The V and J genes are TRBV29-1 and TRBJ2-7; a possible D gene is TRBD1 (5 bases). This CDR3 comprises 14 residues. Germline V gives CDR1 SQVTM, CDR2 ANQGSEA. Trimming left V 3 bases short and J 3 bases short, with 15 bases between. CDR3 protein: CSVDPQGVGYEQYF. CDR3 bases: TGCAGCGTTGATCCCCAAGGGGTTGGCTACGAGCAGTACTTC.

The V and J genes are TRBV13 and TRBJ2-1, with D tentatively TRBD1 or TRBD2 (6 bases each). In germline, CDR1 is PRHDT, CDR2 FYEKMQ (reference sequence). The CDR3 has 16 amino acids. V lost 5 bases and J 10 bases, leaving 24 bases between the germline ends. The CDR3 region is CASSPSPGADSGEQFF. CDR3 DNA sequence: TGTGCCAGCAGCCCCTCCCCGGGGGCCGATTCGGGGGAGCAGTTCTTC.

Concerning this clone: A junction boundary mismatches the germline segment, possibly from a read error. The rearrangement joins TRBV5-1 to TRBJ1-6; 8 bases fit TRBD1. The CDR3 length is 16 residues. Germline V gene data show CDR1 as SGHRS and CDR2 as YFSETQ. The CDR3 DNA reads TGCGCCAGCAGCTCGGACAGGGTTTCCTATTATTCACCCCTCCACTTT. Amino acid sequence: CASSSDRVSYYSPLHF. Variable domain in full (rest from reference TRBV5-1 and TRBJ1-6): KAGVTQTPRYLIKTRGQQVTLSCSPISGHRSVSWYQQTPGQGLQFLFEYFSETQRNKGNFPGRFSGRQFSNSRSEMNVSTLELGDSALYLCASSSDRVSYYSPLHFGNGTRLTVT.

This sequence joins TRBV9 and TRBJ1-2, with unresolved D. Germline V lookup: CDR1 SGDLS, CDR2 YYNGEE. The CDR3 extends over 16 amino acids. V was trimmed by 3 bases and J by 8 bases, leaving 23 bases between them. CDR3 coding DNA: TGTGCCAGCAGCGCAATCCCCAACCCGGAAGTAGGGGGCTACACCTTC. Amino acids: CASSAIPNPEVGGYTF.

The chain couples TRBV7-2 to TRBJ1-1; D is undetermined. The CDR3 covers 13 residues. Germline V gene lookup returns CDR1 SGHTA and CDR2 FQGNSA. Trimming stripped 4 bases from V and 4 bases from J, with 10 bases between. The CDR3 region is CASSSHFGTEAFF. Here the CDR3 DNA reads TGTGCCAGCAGCTCCCATTTCGGCACTGAAGCTTTCTTT.

This clone was recorded only once. The chain links TRBV7-3 to TRBJ1-1; weak D call: TRBD1 (5 bases). Per the germline V gene, CDR1 is SGHTA and CDR2 is FQGTGA. The CDR3 contains 15 residues. Between the trimmed V and J ends, which lost 4 bases and 5 bases, there was a span of 17 bases. The CDR3 reads CASSSRDGSRTEAFF. The CDR3 coding sequence is TGTGCCAGCAGCTCCCGGGACGGATCGCGGACTGAAGCTTTCTTT.

The rearrangement uses TRBV19 and TRBJ1-1, with D perhaps TRBD1 (6 bases). The V gene lost 4 bases and the J gene lost 0 bases, with 9 bases spanning the gap. This CDR3 region has 14 residues. Germline V gives CDR1 LNHDA, CDR2 SQIVND (reference sequence). The CDR3 region is CASSRTVMNTEAFF. The CDR3 DNA reads as TGTGCCAGTAGTAGGACAGTCATGAACACTGAAGCTTTCTTT.

This clone was recorded a few times. The J gene is TRBJ2-7, the V gene TRBV6-5; no firm D call. The V end was cut by 2 bases, the J end by 9 bases, with 17 bases between. This CDR3 contains 14 residues. Germline V gene sequence: CDR1 MNHEY, CDR2 SVGAGI. The CDR3 here is CASSYAGSGEGQYF. CDR3 in DNA: TGTGCCAGCAGTTACGCCGGCAGTGGTGAAGGGCAGTACTTC.

The rearrangement links TRBV7-8 to TRBJ1-6; D unclear. Trimming cost V 1 base and J 6 bases, with 10 bases left between them. Germline CDR1 SGHVS, CDR2 FQNEAQ. This CDR3 is built from 15 residues. This chain's CDR3 is CASSLEGAINSPLHF. The CDR3 DNA reads as TGTGCCAGCAGCTTAGAGGGTGCCATTAATTCACCCCTCCACTTT.

The chain employs TRBV30 and TRBJ1-5, with TRBD1 identical over 11 bases. The J segment lost 2 bases and the V segment lost 3 bases, leaving 3 bases of the junction unmatched. The CDR3 length is 15 residues. Germline-derived CDR1 and CDR2 are GTSNPN and SVGIG (reference sequence). CDR3 sequence: CAWRRTGGGNQPQHF. In DNA, the CDR3 is TGTGCCTGGAGACGGACAGGGGGCGGCAATCAGCCCCAGCATTTT.

The J gene is TRBJ1-6, the V gene TRBV9; TRBD1 might be the D (6 bases). The V end lost 3 bases, the J end lost 7 bases, and 23 bases lay between the germline ends. Germline CDR1 SGDLS, CDR2 YYNGEE. The CDR3 has 18 residues. The CDR3 DNA sequence: TGTGCCAGCAGCGCCGAATCCATGGGGGCGCGACCCAATTCACCCCTCCACTTT. Translated: CASSAESMGARPNSPLHF. The variable domain in full, completed from reference TRBV9 and TRBJ1-6, reads DSGVTQTPKHLITATGQRVTLRCSPRSGDLSVYWYQQSLDQGLQFLIQYYNGEERAKGNILERFSAQQFPDLHSELNLSSLELGDSALYFCASSAESMGARPNSPLHFGNGTRLTVT.

The chain links TRBV11-2 to TRBJ2-5; tentatively, D is TRBD2 (6 bases). Per the germline V gene, CDR1 is SGHAT and CDR2 is FQNNGV. There are 14 residues in the CDR3. The V end was cut by 5 bases, the J end by 1 base, with 11 bases between. The CDR3 is CASSPMGGQETQYF. The CDR3 DNA follows: TGTGCCAGCAGCCCCATGGGGGGCCAAGAGACCCAGTACTTC.

In DNA form, the CDR3 reads TGTGCCAGCAGCTTAGAAATTGGGAAGGTGTTTTTT. Translating gives CASSLEIGKVFF. The chain has TRBV7-2 and TRBJ1-4, with no clear D. This CDR3 has 12 amino acids. V dropped 1 base and J dropped 15 bases, with 12 bases sitting between them. The germline CDR1 and CDR2 sequences are SGHTA and FQGNSA.

This clone occurred a few times. The V and J genes are TRBV9 and TRBJ1-3, with D possibly TRBD1 on 5 matching bases. Per the germline V gene, CDR1 is SGDLS and CDR2 is YYNGEE. The CDR3 runs 15 residues. Trimming took 4 bases from V and 2 from J, leaving 13 bases between them. CDR3 in amino acids: CASSPRVEAGNTIYF. The CDR3 DNA follows: TGTGCCAGCAGCCCCAGGGTAGAGGCTGGAAACACCATATATTTT.

This clone has just a few counts. The chain links TRBV7-3 to TRBJ2-3, with 14 bases identical to TRBD2. The germline V gene encodes CDR1 SGHTA and CDR2 FQGTGA. V shed 6 bases and J 4 bases; nucleotides not matched to a gene: 6. CDR3 length: 16 amino acids. The CDR3 DNA reads as TGTGCCAGCAGTCGCCGACTAGCGGGGGGGCCAGATACGCAGTATTTT. It specifies CASSRRLAGGPDTQYF.

The chain has TRBV18 and TRBJ1-5, with D possibly being TRBD1 (6 bases). Deletions cut 4 bases from V and 3 bases from J, with 16 bases between. Germline CDR1 reads KGHSH; CDR2 reads LQKENI. The CDR3 consists of 16 residues. This chain's CDR3 is CASSRSGTLINQPQHF. As DNA, the CDR3 is TGTGCCAGCTCACGCTCGGGGACACTAATCAATCAGCCCCAGCATTTT.

The V gene is TRBV28, the J gene TRBJ1-6, with a weak D call TRBD1 (5 bases). The germline V and J ends were trimmed by 6 bases and 7 bases, with 19 bases remaining between them. Looked up from germline, CDR1 is MDHEN and CDR2 is SYDVKM. The CDR3 has 16 residues. CDR3 coding DNA: TGTGCCAGCAGCCGACTGGGGGTCTACGGGAATTCACCCCTCCACTTT. It encodes CASSRLGVYGNSPLHF.

This clone was detected only once. The rearrangement joins TRBV4-3 to TRBJ2-7; no clear D gene. Per germline, CDR1 LGHNA and CDR2 YSLEER. This CDR3 is 15 amino acids long. V was clipped by 5 bases and J by 6 bases, with 20 bases between them. The chain's CDR3 is CASSEGRTVAPEQYF. CDR3 DNA: TGCGCCAGCAGCGAAGGACGCACCGTGGCCCCCGAGCAGTACTTC.

The count of this clone is one. The chain carries TRBV19 and TRBJ1-1; possibly TRBD1 for D (5 bases). With 4 bases removed from V and 1 base from J, the gap between germline ends came to 7 bases. Germline V gene data show CDR1 as LNHDA and CDR2 as SQIVND (reference sequence). This CDR3 is 13 amino acids long. CDR3 sequence: CASSTQGNTEAFF. CDR3 DNA: TGTGCCAGTAGTACCCAGGGGAACACTGAAGCTTTCTTT.

J is TRBJ2-1 and V is TRBV5-6; possible D gene TRBD2, 6 bases. This CDR3 has 11 residues. The germline V gene encodes CDR1 SGHDT and CDR2 YYEEEE. The V end was cut by 3 bases, the J end by 10 bases, with 8 bases between. The CDR3 sequence: CASSSGEEQFF. The DNA of the CDR3 is TGTGCCAGCAGCTCGGGGGAAGAGCAGTTCTTC.

The chain is built from TRBV28 and TRBJ2-7; no firm D call. CDR1 and CDR2 (germline): MDHEN, SYDVKM. CDR3 size: 17 residues. Deletions cut 3 bases from V and 2 bases from J, with 20 bases between. The CDR3 DNA follows: TGTGCCAGCAGTTTGGTCATCGTTGCACCACTTACCTACGAGCAGTACTTC. It translates to CASSLVIVAPLTYEQYF.

This chain links TRBV19 with TRBJ1-2; tentatively, D is TRBD1 (6 bases). This CDR3 region has 14 residues. The ends were cut back, 7 bases at V and 2 bases at J, with 14 bases in the middle. CDR1 and CDR2 (germline): LNHDA, SQIVND (reference sequence). The CDR3 reads CASKGTTSNYGYTF. CDR3 coding DNA: TGTGCCAGTAAGGGGACAACCTCAAACTATGGCTACACCTTC.

A single count supports this clone. V is TRBV9 and J is TRBJ2-7; TRBD1 matches 7 bases. Germline values: CDR1 SGDLS, CDR2 YYNGEE. After removal of 3 bases from V and 0 bases from J, the junction contained 6 bases not matched to a gene. The length of the CDR3 is 15 residues. The CDR3 reads CASSESTGNSYEQYF. Here the CDR3 DNA reads TGTGCCAGCAGCGAATCGACAGGGAACTCCTACGAGCAGTACTTC.

This chain joins TRBV3-1 (or the pseudogene TRBV3-2) and TRBJ2-5; TRBD2 matches at 8 bases. The trim removed 7 bases at V and 7 bases at J, leaving 2 bases unmatched. This CDR3 comprises 11 residues. Germline lookup yields CDR1 LGHDT and CDR2 YNNKEL (reference sequence). CDR3 coding DNA: TGTGCCAGCACCAGCGGGGGGACCCAGTACTTC. Translation gives CASTSGGTQYF.

This CDR3 is CASSGRQSSQETQYF. DNA of the CDR3: TGTGCCAGCAGTGGCCGACAGTCTAGCCAAGAGACCCAGTACTTC. V usage is TRBV2 and J usage is TRBJ2-5; D perhaps matches TRBD1 (5 bases). Per the germline V gene, CDR1 is SNHLY and CDR2 is FYNNEI. Trimming stripped 4 bases from V and 1 base from J, with 13 bases between. This CDR3 has 15 amino acids.

This clone was recorded a few times. The V call is TRBV5-1, the J call TRBJ1-2; the D is unclear. V lost 0 bases and J lost 6, with 12 bases in between. The CDR3 contains 14 residues. Germline V lookup: CDR1 SGHRS, CDR2 YFSETQ. Here the CDR3 reads CASSLEGRSNGYTF. CDR3 nucleotides: TGCGCCAGCAGCTTGGAGGGCCGATCAAATGGCTACACCTTC.